Presented here are 31 T cell receptor beta chains from one specimen sequenced in a study of blood T cell repertoires in COVID-19. Measured with immunoSEQ multiplex PCR; TCRdb has only the in-frame clones, and not every one. Of about 220,000 clones listed, about 85% are singletons. The sample was peripheral blood. The receptors originated from a man over 45 who had recovered from COVID-19.

This sequence joins TRBV6-2 or TRBV6-3 and TRBJ1-1; D unclear. CDR1 is MNHEY, CDR2 SVGEGT, per germline. This CDR3 contains 11 residues. Trimming left V 2 bases short and J 14 bases short, with 12 bases between. The DNA for the CDR3 is TGTGCCAGCAGTTACCTCAGATTTTTCTTCTTT. Translating it yields CASSYLRFFFF.

V gene TRBV20-1 combines with J gene TRBJ1-1, with 7 nucleotides matching TRBD1. CDR1 and CDR2 (germline): DFQATT, SNEGSKA (reference sequence). CDR3 length: 11 amino acids. Trimming cost V 5 bases and J 7 bases; bases outside gene matches: 4. DNA for the CDR3: TGCAGTGCTGCGCAGGGGGATGAAGCTTTCTTT. This translates into CSAAQGDEAFF.

The chain has TRBV7-8 and TRBJ1-5; a weak D match, TRBD1 (6 bases). Trimming took off 1 base at V and 6 bases at J, with 16 bases between the two ends. The CDR3 spans 16 residues. Per the germline V gene, CDR1 is SGHVS and CDR2 is FQNEAQ. CDR3 sequence (DNA): TGTGCCAGCAGCTTAGGGTACAGCTCCAGGGGTCAGCCCCAGCATTTT. Translated: CASSLGYSSRGQPQHF.

This clone was detected only a few times. The rearrangement uses TRBV2 and TRBJ1-2; TRBD1 matches 7 bases. Trimming at V came to 0 bases and at J to 2 bases, leaving 6 bases not matched to a gene. CDR1 is SNHLY, CDR2 FYNNEI, per germline. This CDR3 region has 16 residues. The CDR3 nucleotides are TGTGCCAGCAGTGAAGCGGAGGGACAGCCGAACTATGGCTACACCTTC. Translation: CASSEAEGQPNYGYTF.

The chain combines TRBV30 with TRBJ2-1; 7 positions match TRBD1. Per germline, CDR1 GTSNPN and CDR2 SVGIG (reference sequence). With V trimmed by 5 bases and J by 5 bases, 6 bases remained unmatched. There are 13 residues in the CDR3. The CDR3 sequence is CAWGGQLNNEQFF. CDR3 nucleotide sequence: TGTGCCTGGGGGGGACAGTTAAACAATGAGCAGTTCTTC.

The V gene is TRBV28, the J gene TRBJ1-2, with TRBD1 matching 7 bases. The CDR3 runs to 18 residues. The trim removed 4 bases at V and 1 base at J, leaving 15 bases unmatched. Germline lookup yields CDR1 MDHEN and CDR2 SYDVKM. The CDR3 spells CASSSSTGRGSGNYGYTF. The CDR3 DNA follows: TGTGCCAGCAGTTCCTCGACAGGGCGAGGGAGCGGTAACTATGGCTACACCTTC.

The chain joins TRBV7-2 to TRBJ2-5; D gene ambiguous. Per the germline V gene, CDR1 is SGHTA and CDR2 is FQGNSA. Trimming removed 2 bases at V and 1 base at J, with 11 bases between. The CDR3 is 15 residues long. CDR3 coding DNA: TGTGCCAGCAGCTTACAAGCGATACCCCAAGAGACCCAGTACTTC. This gives the protein CASSLQAIPQETQYF.

This clone occurred a few times. V gene TRBV6-5 combines with J gene TRBJ1-5; TRBD1 might be the D (6 bases). The CDR3 totals 14 residues. Germline CDR1 MNHEY, CDR2 SVGAGI. Trimming cost V 0 bases and J 5 bases, with 8 bases left between them. Here the CDR3 reads CASSYSKGDQPQHF. The CDR3 nucleotides read TGTGCCAGCAGTTACTCGAAGGGGGATCAGCCCCAGCATTTT.

This clone has just a few counts. The J gene is TRBJ2-1, the V gene TRBV29-1, with a possible D match to TRBD2 (7 bases). V lost 7 bases to trimming and J lost 3 bases, with 16 bases between them. The CDR3 is 14 residues long. The germline V gene has CDR1 SQVTM and CDR2 ANQGSEA. The CDR3 bases are TGCAGCGCCCTAGACGGGGGGCACTACAATGAGCAGTTCTTC. Translated, it gives CSALDGGHYNEQFF.

This clone has a single count. V usage is TRBV2 and J usage is TRBJ2-5, with D uncertain. Trimming cost V 9 bases and J 4 bases, with 21 bases left between them. The CDR3 is 15 residues long. Germline V gene sequence: CDR1 SNHLY, CDR2 FYNNEI. In DNA, the CDR3 is TGTGCCAGTAACGTGCTAGGTCCCTCCTCAGAGACCCAGTACTTC. This encodes CASNVLGPSSETQYF.

The chain combines TRBV10-3 with TRBJ2-2; tentative D call: TRBD2 (6 bases). Trimming stripped 6 bases from V and 6 bases from J, with 11 bases between. CDR3 length equals 13 residues. The germline CDR1 and CDR2 sequences are ENHRY and SYGVKD. The CDR3 bases are TGTGCCATCAGCGGGACTGATTCCGGGGAGCTGTTTTTT. Amino acid sequence: CAISGTDSGELFF.

The V gene is TRBV18, the J gene TRBJ2-7; possible D gene TRBD1, 5 bases. The CDR3 sequence is 14 residues long. The germline V gene encodes CDR1 KGHSH and CDR2 LQKENI. The V gene lost 3 bases and the J gene lost 4 bases, with 13 bases spanning the gap. In nucleotides, the CDR3 is TGTGCCAGCTCACCCCAGAATACAGGATACGAGCAGTACTTC. This sequence encodes CASSPQNTGYEQYF.

The J gene is TRBJ1-5, the V gene TRBV28, with D possibly matching TRBD1 (6 bases). Trimming cost V 1 base and J 9 bases, with 13 bases left between them. The CDR3 spans 14 residues. In germline, CDR1 is MDHEN, CDR2 SYDVKM. The CDR3 here is CASSLYRGAGPQHF. The CDR3 DNA follows: TGTGCCAGCAGTTTATATCGGGGGGCGGGGCCCCAGCATTTT.

V gene TRBV3-1 (or the pseudogene TRBV3-2) combines with J gene TRBJ2-7, with TRBD2 identical over 10 bases. Trimming removed 1 base from V and 0 bases from J; junction bases left unmatched: 15. The length of the CDR3 is 20 residues. Germline V gene lookup returns CDR1 LGHDT and CDR2 YNNKEL (reference sequence). In DNA, the CDR3 is TGTGCCAGCAGCCAAGTCGCGGGGCTAGCGGGAGCCCGAGGCTCCTACGAGCAGTACTTC. Its protein product is CASSQVAGLAGARGSYEQYF.

The chain uses TRBV28 and TRBJ2-3, with 8 nucleotides matching TRBD2. CDR1 and CDR2 from the germline V gene are MDHEN and SYDVKM. J gave up 15 bases and V 3 bases, and 8 bases lay outside the gene matches. This CDR3 has 12 residues. The CDR3 protein is CASSLAYSGAYF. The CDR3 DNA reads as TGTGCCAGCAGTTTGGCCTATAGCGGGGCTTATTTT.

The CDR3 here is CASRRQASGRRFGDTQYF. The CDR3 DNA reads TGTGCCAGCAGGCGGCAGGCTAGCGGGAGGAGGTTTGGGGATACGCAGTATTTT. The V gene is TRBV7-2, the J gene TRBJ2-3, with 11 bases lining up with TRBD2. The germline CDR1 and CDR2 sequences are SGHTA and FQGNSA. V lost 6 bases to trimming and J lost 6 bases; unmatched junction nucleotides: 17. CDR3 length: 18 amino acids.

This chain joins TRBV5-1 and TRBJ1-2; no clear D. From germline, CDR1 is SGHRS and CDR2 YFSETQ. This CDR3 spans 13 amino acids. The V gene lost 4 bases and the J gene lost 0 bases, with 7 bases spanning the gap. CDR3 sequence: CASSTGANYGYTF. CDR3 nucleotides: TGCGCCAGCAGCACCGGGGCTAACTATGGCTACACCTTC.

The gene calls are TRBV28 and TRBJ1-6, with D perhaps matching TRBD1 (5 bases). CDR3 length: 13 amino acids. Trimming left V 11 bases short and J 6 bases short, with 14 bases between. Germline V CDR1 and CDR2: MDHEN, SYDVKM. CDR3 in DNA: TGTGCCCTCAGCAAGACAGTTAATTCACCCCTCCACTTT. Translating it yields CALSKTVNSPLHF.

This clone was seen only once. This chain links TRBV28 with TRBJ1-6; the D is unclear. Between the trimmed V and J ends, which lost 2 bases and 14 bases, there was a span of 7 bases. Germline CDR1 and CDR2: MDHEN and SYDVKM. CDR3 size: 11 residues. CDR3: CASSLNRALHF. As DNA, the CDR3 is TGTGCCAGCAGTTTAAATCGGGCCCTCCACTTT.

The chain uses TRBV18 and TRBJ2-2, with 13 nucleotides matching TRBD2. With V trimmed by 0 bases and J by 4 bases, 5 bases remained unmatched. The CDR3 sequence is 18 residues long. Germline V gene sequence: CDR1 KGHSH, CDR2 LQKENI. Written as DNA, the CDR3 is TGTGCCAGCTCACCACCACTAGCGGGAGGGCCTTTCACCGGGGAGCTGTTTTTT. Translating gives CASSPPLAGGPFTGELFF. Full variable domain (outside the CDR3, taken from reference TRBV18 and TRBJ2-2): NAGVMQNPRHLVRRRGQEARLRCSPMKGHSHVYWYRQLPEEGLKFMVYLQKENIIDESGMPKERFSAEFPKEGPSILRIQQVVRGDSAAYFCASSPPLAGGPFTGELFFGEGSRLTVL.

This clone was counted once. The rearrangement uses TRBV29-1 and TRBJ1-5; tentative D call: TRBD1 (5 bases). The germline CDR1 and CDR2 sequences are SQVTM and ANQGSEA. This CDR3 comprises 14 residues. V lost 5 bases to trimming and J lost 3 bases, with 14 bases between them. CDR3 sequence: CSVRQQGFNQPQHF. CDR3 DNA sequence: TGCAGCGTTCGACAGCAAGGATTCAATCAGCCCCAGCATTTT.

This clone turned up a few times. The chain combines TRBV6-6 with TRBJ2-7; 11 bases line up with TRBD2. CDR3 length: 15 amino acids. Germline-derived CDR1 and CDR2 are MNHNY and SVGAGI (reference sequence). With V trimmed by 2 bases and J by 3 bases, 3 bases remained unmatched. The CDR3 loop reads CASSYVLAGGYEQYF. The CDR3 region has the DNA TGTGCCAGCAGTTACGTCCTAGCGGGGGGCTACGAGCAGTACTTC.

J is TRBJ2-4 and V is TRBV3-1 (or the pseudogene TRBV3-2); 7 bases are a match to TRBD1. CDR1 is LGHDT, CDR2 YNNKEL, per germline (reference sequence). Germline trimming cut 3 bases from V and 0 bases from J; bases unmatched to any gene: 2. This CDR3 has 15 amino acids. The CDR3 DNA reads TGTGCCAGCAGCCAGGGACAGCTAGCCAAAAACATTCAGTACTTC. Translation: CASSQGQLAKNIQYF.

J is TRBJ2-1 and V is TRBV5-6; TRBD2 agrees at 8 bases. The CDR3 is made up of 16 amino acids. V shed 2 bases, J shed 0 bases, and the junction held 4 bases outside the gene matches. The germline gives CDR1 SGHDT, CDR2 YYEEEE. This chain's CDR3 is CASSFFSGSSYNEQFF. The CDR3 region has the DNA TGTGCCAGCAGCTTCTTCAGCGGGAGCTCCTACAATGAGCAGTTCTTC.

The rearrangement links TRBV30 to TRBJ2-7; TRBD1 aligns across 7 bases. Germline values: CDR1 GTSNPN, CDR2 SVGIG (reference sequence). With 6 bases clipped from V and 7 bases from J, the junction kept 12 bases outside the gene matches. This CDR3 has 13 amino acids. CDR3 region: CACSNDRVGEQYF. For the CDR3, the DNA is TGTGCCTGTTCTAACGACAGGGTGGGGGAGCAGTACTTC. The complete variable domain, with remaining parts taken from reference TRBV30 and TRBJ2-7, reads SQTIHQWPATLVQPVGSPLSLECTVEGTSNPNLYWYRQAAGRGLQLLFYSVGIGQISSEVPQNLSASRPQDRQFILSSKKLLLSDSGFYLCACSNDRVGEQYFGPGTRLTVT.

The V call is TRBV4-1, the J call TRBJ1-2; possibly TRBD1 for D (6 bases). The CDR3 has 16 residues. Germline V gene data show CDR1 as MGHRA and CDR2 as YSYEKL. V lost 6 bases, J lost 1 base, and 18 bases lay in between. As DNA, the CDR3 is TGCGCCAGCAGGCAACCGGGACACACACTTAACTATGGCTACACCTTC. It codes for CASRQPGHTLNYGYTF.

This chain links TRBV5-1 with TRBJ2-4; tentatively, D is TRBD1 (5 bases). The CDR3 length is 15 residues. V gave up 0 bases and J gave up 0 bases, with 7 bases separating them. From germline, CDR1 is SGHRS and CDR2 YFSETQ. The CDR3 region is CASSLVGEAKNIQYF. For the CDR3, the DNA is TGCGCCAGCAGCTTGGTAGGGGAAGCCAAAAACATTCAGTACTTC.

This chain joins TRBV5-1 and TRBJ1-1; no reliable D call. There are 11 residues in the CDR3. The V and J ends lost 4 bases and 1 base respectively, with 2 bases between them. Germline V lookup: CDR1 SGHRS, CDR2 YFSETQ. CDR3 protein: CASSQNTEAFF. The CDR3 DNA reads as TGCGCCAGCAGCCAGAACACTGAAGCTTTCTTT.

The chain carries TRBV3-1 (or the pseudogene TRBV3-2) and TRBJ2-1, with 13 bases matching TRBD2. Germline V gene lookup returns CDR1 LGHDT and CDR2 YNNKEL (reference sequence). The CDR3 runs to 20 residues. The junction had 12 bases not matched to a gene; V was cut back by 0 bases and J by 4 bases. The DNA of the CDR3 is TGTGCCAGCAGCCAAGATAGGCCCGCACTAGCGGGAGGGCCGTACAATGAGCAGTTCTTC. Encoded protein: CASSQDRPALAGGPYNEQFF.

The chain couples TRBV28 to TRBJ2-7; a weak D match, TRBD2 (5 bases). The V gene's germline CDR1 is MDHEN and CDR2 SYDVKM. V was clipped by 2 bases and J by 5 bases, with 13 bases between them. The CDR3 covers 14 residues. The CDR3 DNA reads as TGTGCCAGCAGTTTAGGACTTTCTTCCCACGAGCAGTACTTC. It specifies CASSLGLSSHEQYF.

This clone was counted only a few times. Other DNA variants within this sample encode the same CDR3. This rearrangement joins TRBV5-1 to TRBJ1-1; D perhaps matches TRBD1 (5 bases). Germline V gene sequence: CDR1 SGHRS, CDR2 YFSETQ. Trimming left V 0 bases short and J 3 bases short, with 9 bases between. This CDR3 contains 14 residues. This chain's CDR3 is CASSLAQGHTEAFF. As DNA, the CDR3 is TGCGCCAGCAGCTTGGCCCAGGGCCACACTGAAGCTTTCTTT.